One and the same sample provided the 9 T cell receptor beta chains below, sequenced in a study of T cell responses to AZD1222 COVID-19 vaccine. The data were produced by immunoSEQ multiplex PCR, yet TCRdb's version contains in-frame clones alone and is incomplete. Seen here are about 140,000 clones, 80% to 95% observed once, and the top ten hold more than 4.5%. Here the sequenced sample was peripheral blood, taken on day 0 of AZD1222 vaccination. The source is an adult in good health.

This chain connects TRBV28 to TRBJ2-7; D might be TRBD1 (6 bases). Germline-derived CDR1 and CDR2 are MDHEN and SYDVKM. There are 14 residues in the CDR3. Trimming shortened V by 7 bases and J by 4 bases, and 17 bases separated the two germline ends. The chain's CDR3 is CASNTGFRGYEQYF. CDR3 coding DNA: TGTGCCAGCAATACAGGGTTCCGGGGTTACGAGCAGTACTTC.

This clone came up once. CDR3 protein: CASSLMGLGVQETQYF. The DNA of the CDR3 is TGTGCCAGCAGCTTGATGGGACTAGGGGTCCAAGAGACCCAGTACTTC. The chain recombines TRBV7-2 with TRBJ2-5; 8 bases are shared with TRBD2. Germline V gene sequence: CDR1 SGHTA, CDR2 FQGNSA. The CDR3 consists of 16 residues. The V and J ends lost 3 bases and 1 base, in that order; junction bases with no gene match: 7.

The chain couples TRBV20-1 to TRBJ2-5; D gene unclear. Trimming took off 5 bases at V and 2 bases at J, with 3 bases between the two ends. The CDR3 is 10 amino acids. Per germline, CDR1 DFQATT and CDR2 SNEGSKA (reference sequence). The CDR3 sequence: CSAGQETQYF. The CDR3 region has the DNA TGCAGTGCTGGACAAGAGACCCAGTACTTC.

The V and J genes are TRBV5-1 and TRBJ2-2; either TRBD1 or TRBD2 may fit D (5 bases each). CDR1 is SGHRS, CDR2 YFSETQ, per germline. The CDR3 is made up of 15 amino acids. Trimming pared 4 bases from V and 4 bases from J, leaving 14 bases between. The CDR3 protein is CASSPEGSVTGELFF. For the CDR3, the DNA is TGCGCCAGCAGCCCCGAGGGGTCGGTCACCGGGGAGCTGTTTTTT.

Of note for this clone: The junction departs from the called germline gene at one end, perhaps through a read error. V usage is TRBV28 and J usage is TRBJ2-3; 7 positions match TRBD1. Germline CDR1 MDHEN, CDR2 SYDVKM. The CDR3 is made up of 13 amino acids. The CDR3 protein is CVSRQGTTDTQYF. CDR3 coding DNA: TGTGTCAGCCGACAGGGCACCACAGATACGCAGTATTTT.

V and J are TRBV2 and TRBJ1-6; 7 positions agree with TRBD1. The CDR3 is 13 residues long. Germline V gene sequence: CDR1 SNHLY, CDR2 FYNNEI. Germline trimming cut 5 bases from V and 8 bases from J; bases unmatched to any gene: 3. The DNA of the CDR3 is TGTGCCAGCAGTCGGACAGGAGATTCACCCCTCCACTTT. Protein: CASSRTGDSPLHF.

CDR3 sequence (DNA): TGTGCCAGCTCACCTCGGACAGGGGACCTAAGGACCGGGGAGCTGTTTTTT. Encoded protein: CASSPRTGDLRTGELFF. V is TRBV18 and J is TRBJ2-2, with 9 bases aligning to TRBD1. CDR1 and CDR2 from the germline V gene are KGHSH and LQKENI. The CDR3 consists of 17 residues. Trimming removed 3 bases from V and 5 bases from J; junction bases left unmatched: 10.

V is TRBV18 and J is TRBJ1-6; tentative D call: TRBD1 (5 bases). Germline assignment: CDR1 KGHSH and CDR2 LQKENI. The ends were cut back, 4 bases at V and 7 bases at J, with 14 bases in the middle. The CDR3 has 15 residues. The CDR3 sequence: CASSLDQGANSPLHF. For the CDR3, the DNA is TGTGCCAGCTCACTAGACCAGGGAGCGAATTCACCCCTCCACTTT.

This clone was picked up one time. This chain joins TRBV4-1 and TRBJ1-2; D remains ambiguous. The germline V and J ends were trimmed by 1 base and 7 bases, with 13 bases remaining between them. Germline V gene sequence: CDR1 MGHRA, CDR2 YSYEKL. The CDR3 has 14 amino acids. The CDR3 DNA reads as TGCGCCAGCAGCCAAGCTCTTGCAGTAATTGGCTACACCTTC. Amino acid sequence: CASSQALAVIGYTF.